These 19 T cell receptor beta chains were sequenced from one sample in a study of blood T cell repertoires in COVID-19. TCRdb's table, derived via immunoSEQ multiplex PCR, lists solely in-frame clones and lacks some. Among 150,000 to 200,000 clones, just under 95% were seen once, and the ten largest hold roughly 5%. What was sequenced was peripheral blood. Receptors originate from a woman in her forties or fifties with acute or convalescent COVID-19.

The V and J genes are TRBV2 and TRBJ2-1, with TRBD2 matching 10 bases. Per germline, CDR1 SNHLY and CDR2 FYNNEI. The CDR3 extends over 12 amino acids. The ends lost 6 bases at V and 7 bases at J; junction bases unmatched: 0. The CDR3 spells CASRGLANEQFF. For the CDR3, the DNA is TGTGCCAGCAGGGGACTAGCGAATGAGCAGTTCTTC. Based on the CDR3 plus reference TRBV2 and TRBJ2-1, the full variable domain is EPEVTQTPSHQVTQMGQEVILRCVPISNHLYFYWYRQILGQKVEFLVSFYNNEISEKSEIFDDQFSVERPDGSNFTLKIRSTKLEDSAMYFCASRGLANEQFFGPGTRLTVL.

This clone was counted only a few times. The V call is TRBV2, the J call TRBJ1-2; tentatively, D is TRBD1 (6 bases). V was clipped by 7 bases and J by 7 bases, with 22 bases between them. The CDR3 length is 15 residues. CDR1 and CDR2 from the germline V gene are SNHLY and FYNNEI. CDR3 in amino acids: CASKDRLQGLAGYTF. CDR3 bases: TGTGCCAGCAAGGACAGACTTCAGGGTCTGGCTGGCTACACCTTC.

The chain couples TRBV6-6 to TRBJ1-6; D call uncertain. Per germline, CDR1 MNHNY and CDR2 SVGAGI (reference sequence). Trimming pared 7 bases from V and 10 bases from J, leaving 17 bases between. The CDR3 extends over 14 amino acids. The CDR3 DNA is TGTGCCAGCACCAGTAGCGGAGCGCGGTCACCCCTCCACTTT. This codes for CASTSSGARSPLHF.

The chain joins TRBV7-9 to TRBJ1-6, with D uncertain. The V end lost 5 bases, the J end lost 2 bases, and 10 bases lay between the germline ends. Looked up from germline, CDR1 is SEHNR and CDR2 is FQNEAQ (reference sequence). The CDR3 loop spans 15 amino acids. For the CDR3, the DNA is TGTGCCAGCAGCACGGGTGAGGCCTATAATTCACCCCTCCACTTT. Its translation is CASSTGEAYNSPLHF. The full variable domain, with the rest looked up from reference TRBV7-9 and TRBJ1-6, is DTGVSQNPRHKITKRGQNVTFRCDPISEHNRLYWYRQTLGQGPEFLTYFQNEAQLEKSRLLSDRFSAERPKGSFSTLEIQRTEQGDSAMYLCASSTGEAYNSPLHFGNGTRLTVT.

The rearrangement joins TRBV24-1 to TRBJ2-1; tentatively, D is TRBD1 (6 bases). The CDR3 extends over 13 amino acids. V was pared by 0 bases and J by 9 bases, with 8 bases between. Germline values: CDR1 KGHDR, CDR2 SFDVKD. In nucleotides, the CDR3 is TGTGCCACCAGTGATTTGCAGGGGACTGAGCAGTTCTTC. Protein: CATSDLQGTEQFF.

The chain couples TRBV7-2 to TRBJ2-7; 11 positions match TRBD1. The CDR3 loop spans 13 amino acids. Per germline, CDR1 SGHTA and CDR2 FQGNSA. The trim removed 4 bases at V and 6 bases at J, leaving 2 bases unmatched. CDR3: CASSWDRGAEQYF. The CDR3 nucleotides read TGTGCCAGCAGCTGGGACAGGGGGGCCGAGCAGTACTTC.

This chain uses TRBV18 with TRBJ2-2; D might be TRBD1 (6 bases). The CDR3 runs 15 residues. V was cut by 2 bases and J by 6 bases, with 13 bases left in between. Germline assignment: CDR1 KGHSH and CDR2 LQKENI. As DNA, the CDR3 is TGTGCCAGCTCACCAAGACAGCCAGGGGCCGGGGAGCTGTTTTTT. Protein product: CASSPRQPGAGELFF.

The V gene is TRBV14, the J gene TRBJ2-2; no clear D. V lost 0 bases and J lost 2, with 16 bases in between. The CDR3 contains 18 residues. The V gene's germline CDR1 is SGHDN and CDR2 FVKESK. CDR3 region: CASSQDWNSRPNTGELFF. In nucleotides, the CDR3 is TGTGCCAGCAGCCAAGATTGGAACAGTCGACCCAACACCGGGGAGCTGTTTTTT.

This clone was recorded once. This chain links TRBV6-2 or TRBV6-3 with TRBJ1-1, with D perhaps TRBD1 (5 bases). With 1 base removed from V and 1 base from J, the gap between germline ends came to 10 bases. The CDR3 has 15 amino acids. Germline V gene sequence: CDR1 MNHEY, CDR2 SVGEGT. CDR3 residues: CASSYFRVSNTEAFF. CDR3 bases: TGTGCCAGCAGTTACTTCAGGGTTTCGAACACTGAAGCTTTCTTT.

V usage is TRBV30 and J usage is TRBJ2-7; tentative D call: TRBD2 (5 bases). V lost 3 bases, J lost 5 bases, and 20 bases lay in between. This CDR3 is built from 15 residues. Germline V CDR1 and CDR2: GTSNPN, SVGIG (reference sequence). The CDR3 DNA reads as TGTGCCTGGAGGAAGGACTTGGCGAGGGCCCACGAGCAGTACTTC. It encodes CAWRKDLARAHEQYF. Full variable domain (missing parts from reference TRBV30 and TRBJ2-7): SQTIHQWPATLVQPVGSPLSLECTVEGTSNPNLYWYRQAAGRGLQLLFYSVGIGQISSEVPQNLSASRPQDRQFILSSKKLLLSDSGFYLCAWRKDLARAHEQYFGPGTRLTVT.

V is TRBV10-3 and J is TRBJ1-5; D ambiguous. Trimming removed 0 bases at V and 3 bases at J, with 12 bases between. Germline lookup yields CDR1 ENHRY and CDR2 SYGVKD. The CDR3 is 16 residues long. CDR3 coding DNA: TGTGCCATCAGTGAGTCTTCGTGGCTTCTCAATCAGCCCCAGCATTTT. It specifies CAISESSWLLNQPQHF.

This clone was observed a single time. This chain joins TRBV4-2 and TRBJ2-2, with 8 bases fitting TRBD1. CDR1 is LGHNA, CDR2 YNFKEQ, per germline. CDR3 size: 16 residues. The trim removed 4 bases at V and 3 bases at J, leaving 7 bases unmatched. The CDR3 here is CASSLATGVYTGELFF. For the CDR3, the DNA is TGTGCCAGCAGCCTCGCGACAGGGGTCTACACCGGGGAGCTGTTTTTT.

The V call is TRBV29-1, the J call TRBJ1-1, with D tentatively TRBD1 (6 bases). The germline V gene has CDR1 SQVTM and CDR2 ANQGSEA. V shed 7 bases and J shed 1 base, with 10 bases lying between them. The CDR3 consists of 12 residues. CDR3 sequence: CSAPTGNTEAFF. CDR3 bases: TGCAGCGCCCCGACAGGGAACACTGAAGCTTTCTTT.

The gene calls are TRBV10-2 and TRBJ1-5; D might be TRBD1 (6 bases). Trimming took off 8 bases at V and 5 bases at J, with 19 bases between the two ends. The V gene's germline CDR1 is WSHSY and CDR2 SAAADI. The CDR3 is made up of 15 amino acids. CDR3 DNA sequence: TGCGCCAGCGGAGGGGGGGCGCAGGCCTATCAGCCCCAGCATTTT. Amino acids: CASGGGAQAYQPQHF.

The CDR3 nucleotides read TGTGCCAGCAGTGAAAGTTTTGGGACAGGGATTGGCTACACCTTC. Amino acid sequence: CASSESFGTGIGYTF. The rearrangement uses TRBV6-1 and TRBJ1-2, with 9 bases matching TRBD1. Trimming cost V 2 bases and J 7 bases; bases outside gene matches: 8. Germline V gives CDR1 MNHNS, CDR2 SASEGT. This CDR3 spans 15 amino acids.

This chain links TRBV5-6 with TRBJ2-7, with no clear D. CDR1 and CDR2 from the germline V gene are SGHDT and YYEEEE. The V end was cut by 0 bases, the J end by 3 bases, with 7 bases between. The CDR3 is 13 residues long. The CDR3 spells CASSLARRYEQYF. For the CDR3, the DNA is TGTGCCAGCAGCTTGGCTAGGCGCTACGAGCAGTACTTC.

This chain uses TRBV5-4 with TRBJ1-2; 9 nucleotides align to TRBD1. Germline V gives CDR1 SGHNT, CDR2 YYREEE (reference sequence). The CDR3 extends over 13 amino acids. Losses at the gene ends were 6 bases for V and 5 bases for J; bases not matched to a gene: 5. CDR3 coding DNA: TGTGCCAGCACCCCGGGGACAGGGTATGGCTACACCTTC. Translating it yields CASTPGTGYGYTF.

The genes are TRBV4-1 and TRBJ1-1; D perhaps matches TRBD1 (5 bases). The length of the CDR3 is 13 residues. The V gene's germline CDR1 is MGHRA and CDR2 YSYEKL. V was cut by 4 bases and J by 9 bases, with 15 bases left in between. CDR3 sequence reads: CASSPLEGRKAFF. For the CDR3, the DNA is TGCGCCAGCAGCCCCTTGGAGGGGCGGAAAGCTTTCTTT.

J is TRBJ1-6 and V is TRBV6-5; 10 nucleotides line up with TRBD1. The CDR3 has 15 residues. After removal of 5 bases from V and 7 bases from J, the junction contained 5 bases not matched to a gene. CDR1 is MNHEY, CDR2 SVGAGI, per germline. CDR3 residues: CASSTQGQGNSPLHF. The CDR3 coding sequence is TGTGCCAGCAGTACTCAGGGACAGGGGAATTCACCCCTCCACTTT.